This T cell receptor beta chain is from a study of human T cells and chemical hapten exposure. Individual cDNA molecules received unique molecular identifiers in the library. In the source study's methods: Per sample, the median was around 96,000 TCRs, with values from around 24,000 to 710,000. Each CDR3 protein is one row after TCRdb ran MiXCR on the 5' RACE reads. Clone size and V and J calls follow TCRdb, not the original study. Of about 81,000 distinct CDR3 sequences in the sample, roughly 8.4% were seen once. Extraction of total RNA was performed on unfractionated whole blood. This clonotype was recorded many times. This receptor was identified in a male donor in good health.

The CDR3 reads CASSPRRGVYTEAFF. In DNA form, the CDR3 reads TGTGCCAGCAGCCCGAGGAGGGGAGTTTACACTGAAGCTTTCTTT. The chain couples TRBV3-1 to TRBJ1-1; perhaps TRBD1 as D (5 bases). Germline lookup yields CDR1 LGHDT and CDR2 YNNKEL (reference sequence). The V and J ends lost 4 bases and 3 bases respectively, with 15 bases between them. The CDR3 has 15 residues.